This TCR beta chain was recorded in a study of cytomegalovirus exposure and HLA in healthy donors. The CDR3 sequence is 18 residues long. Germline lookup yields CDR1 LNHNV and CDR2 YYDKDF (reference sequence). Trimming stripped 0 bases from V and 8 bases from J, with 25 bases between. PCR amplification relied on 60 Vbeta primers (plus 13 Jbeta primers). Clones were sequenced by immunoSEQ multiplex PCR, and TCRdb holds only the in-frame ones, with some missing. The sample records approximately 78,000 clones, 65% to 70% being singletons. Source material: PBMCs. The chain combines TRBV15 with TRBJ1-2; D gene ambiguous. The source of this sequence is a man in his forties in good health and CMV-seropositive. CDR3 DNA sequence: TGTGCCACCAGCAGAGAGGAGGTCCTGGGGTTTCTCAATCGGGGCTACACCTTC. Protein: CATSREEVLGFLNRGYTF. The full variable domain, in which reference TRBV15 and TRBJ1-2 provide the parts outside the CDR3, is DAMVIQNPRYQVTQFGKPVTLSCSQTLNHNVMYWYQQKSSQAPKLLFHYYDKDFNNEADTPDNFQSRRPNTSFCFLDIRSPGLGDTAMYLCATSREEVLGFLNRGYTFGSGTRLTVV.